This TCR beta chain was found in a study of tumor-infiltrating lymphocytes in localized non-small cell lung cancer. At the level of the study: Patients included smokers and never-smokers with various histologies, some sampled after neoadjuvant chemotherapy.

This table comes from immunoSEQ multiplex PCR, and its TCRdb copy is limited to in-frame clones, with some not included. This sample has thousands of clones, with around three fifths found just once. The CDR3 totals 16 residues. Germline lookup yields CDR1 SQVTM and CDR2 ANQGSEA. V gave up 4 bases and J gave up 4 bases; unmatched junction bases: 14. The chain uses TRBV29-1 and TRBJ2-5; 8 bases align to TRBD1. Sequencing was carried out using uninvolved lung tissue not adjacent to the tumor. The source is a human donor with non-small cell lung cancer. CDR3 DNA sequence: TGCAGCGTTGCCCGGACAGGGAAAGTTCTGGGAGAGACCCAGTACTTC. This encodes CSVARTGKVLGETQYF. Complete variable domain (other parts from reference TRBV29-1 and TRBJ2-5): SAVISQKPSRDICQRGTSLTIQCQVDSQVTMMFWYRQQPGQSLTLIATANQGSEATYESGFVIDKFPISRPNLTFSTLTVSNMSPEDSSIYLCSVARTGKVLGETQYFGPGTRLLVL.